This T cell receptor (beta chain) was recorded in a study of regulatory T cells in long-lasting Graves disease. The CDR3 contains 16 residues. Germline CDR1 and CDR2: SGHRS and YFSETQ. The germline V and J ends were trimmed by 5 bases and 0 bases, with 15 bases remaining between them. This clonotype was recorded a few times. According to the study, TCR beta libraries were built with iRepertoire HTBI primers and CDR3-region Arm-PCR. TCRdb processed the multiplex PCR reads anew with MiXCR; each CDR3 protein has one entry. Of hundreds of thousands of distinct CDR3 sequences in the sample, over 15% were seen once. As for time point: newly diagnosed GD, antithyroid drugs for less than 3 months. TCR sequences were obtained from RNA taken from PBMCs. These same data were also listed under a study on T cells in Graves' hyperthyroidism and ophthalmopathy.

The chain employs TRBV5-1 and TRBJ2-1; maybe TRBD2 (5 bases). The sample was peripheral blood mononuclear cells (PBMCs), taken at new diagnosis, from a patient treated with antithyroid drugs. The sequence was obtained from a man between 35 and 55 years old with Graves disease. The CDR3 region is CASSQDLLSSYNEQFF. In DNA, the CDR3 is TGCGCCAGCAGTCAGGACTTACTGAGCTCCTACAATGAGCAGTTCTTC.